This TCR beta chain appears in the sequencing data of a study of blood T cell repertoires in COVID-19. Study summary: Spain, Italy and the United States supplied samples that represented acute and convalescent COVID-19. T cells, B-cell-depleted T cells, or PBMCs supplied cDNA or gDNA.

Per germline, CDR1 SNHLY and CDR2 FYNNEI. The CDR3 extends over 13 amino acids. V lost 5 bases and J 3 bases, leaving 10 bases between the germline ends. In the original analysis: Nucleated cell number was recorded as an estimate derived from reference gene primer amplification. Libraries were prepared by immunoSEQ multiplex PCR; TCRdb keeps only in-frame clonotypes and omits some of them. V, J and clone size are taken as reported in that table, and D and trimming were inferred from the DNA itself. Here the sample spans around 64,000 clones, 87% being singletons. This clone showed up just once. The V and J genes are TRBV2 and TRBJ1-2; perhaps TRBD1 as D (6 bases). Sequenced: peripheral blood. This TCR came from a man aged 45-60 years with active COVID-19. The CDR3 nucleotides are TGTGCCAGCAGTCCGGACAGCTACTATGGCTACACCTTC. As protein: CASSPDSYYGYTF.